This T cell receptor (beta chain) was captured by sequencing in a study of cytomegalovirus exposure and HLA in healthy donors. Study findings and constraints: When a later analysis was performed, an Asian-associated ancestry cluster reportedly had fewer N-insertions than the approximately 690-donor mean. Excluded: some indistinguishable V segments such as TRBV6-2 and TRBV6-3.

The PCR had 60 Vbeta and 13 Jbeta primers. Method: immunoSEQ multiplex PCR; TCRdb's copy keeps in-frame clones and lacks some. The sample includes approximately 130,000 clones, 82% of them seen just once. With regard to this clone: Its cognate antigen is unknown.

Trimming cost V 2 bases and J 0 bases; bases outside gene matches: 9. This CDR3 is built from 17 residues. Germline CDR1 and CDR2: SGHTS and YDEGEE. Sequenced input: PBMCs. This receptor was taken from a woman aged 45-59 years in good health and CMV-seropositive. This sequence joins TRBV5-8 and TRBJ2-7, with TRBD2 matching 9 bases. The CDR3 sequence is CASSFRRLAVHSYEQYF. The CDR3 DNA follows: TGTGCCAGCAGCTTCAGGCGACTAGCGGTTCACTCCTACGAGCAGTACTTC. The full variable domain, in which reference TRBV5-8 and TRBJ2-7 provide the parts outside the CDR3, is EAGVTQSPTHLIKTRGQQATLRCSPISGHTSVYWYQQALGLGLQFLLWYDEGEERNRGNFPPRFSGRQFPNYSSELNVNALELEDSALYLCASSFRRLAVHSYEQYFGPGTRLTVT.